These 8 T cell receptor beta chains came from one sample sequenced in a study of PD-1 blockade in classical Hodgkin lymphoma. The table came from immunoSEQ multiplex PCR; TCRdb's copy has only in-frame clones and leaves some out. The data hold more than 30,000 clones, with 70% to 90% observed a single time. Brentuximab vedotin exposure varied among the patients, all of whom had relapsed after autologous stem cell transplantation. The source material was peripheral blood mononuclear cells (PBMCs), sampled before the second cycle of nivolumab. The receptors were sampled from a human donor with classical Hodgkin lymphoma.

The CDR3 region has the DNA TGTGCCTGGATACAGGGAGGGTATGGCTACACCTTC. Its protein product is CAWIQGGYGYTF. The chain has TRBV30 and TRBJ1-2, with a weak D call TRBD1 (6 bases). This CDR3 comprises 12 residues. Trimming removed 4 bases at V and 5 bases at J, with 11 bases between. Germline V gives CDR1 GTSNPN, CDR2 SVGIG (reference sequence).

The V and J genes are TRBV28 and TRBJ2-2; 13 bases map to TRBD2. The CDR3 loop spans 17 amino acids. CDR1 and CDR2 (germline): MDHEN, SYDVKM. V was clipped by 5 bases and J by 7 bases; unmatched bases: 10. The CDR3 loop reads CASSPSGLAGANGELFF. CDR3 DNA sequence: TGTGCCAGCAGTCCAAGTGGACTAGCGGGAGCGAACGGGGAGCTGTTTTTT.

A word on this clone: Compared with germline, one end of the junction differs, possibly owing to a read error. The rearrangement uses TRBV4-1 and TRBJ2-1; the match to TRBD2 covers 9 bases. This CDR3 is built from 15 residues. From germline, CDR1 is MGHRA and CDR2 YSYEKL. CDR3 in DNA: TGCGCCGGCAGCCAAGACCTAGCGGGATACAATGAGCAGTTCTTC. It yields the protein CAGSQDLAGYNEQFF.

This clone was picked up one time. The chain has TRBV28 and TRBJ2-7; 8 positions agree with TRBD1. Germline loops: CDR1 MDHEN, CDR2 SYDVKM. The junction had 8 bases not matched to a gene; V was cut back by 4 bases and J by 3 bases. The CDR3 is 15 residues long. The CDR3 DNA reads as TGTGCCAGCAGTTCCTCCGGGACAGGAGACTACGAGCAGTACTTC. This translates into CASSSSGTGDYEQYF.

The chain is built from TRBV27 and TRBJ2-5; the match to TRBD1 covers 8 bases. The J call may be incorrect, as the DNA end agrees better with TRBJ2-7. The CDR3 sequence is 14 residues long. Germline CDR1 MNHEY, CDR2 SMNVEV (reference sequence). Here the CDR3 DNA reads TGTGCCAGCAGTTTACGAGACAGGGGCTACGAGCAGTACTTC. This translates into CASSLRDRGYEQYF.

The genes are TRBV27 and TRBJ2-1, with D perhaps matching TRBD1 (6 bases). V lost 5 bases, J lost 1 base, and 18 bases lay in between. The germline CDR1 and CDR2 sequences are MNHEY and SMNVEV (reference sequence). This CDR3 has 17 residues. The CDR3 loop is CASSGSRGRGSYNEQFF. CDR3 in DNA: TGTGCCAGCAGTGGGTCTAGGGGGAGAGGGTCCTACAATGAGCAGTTCTTC.

As for this clone: Germline is not matched at one junction end, which may reflect a read error. The genes are TRBV11-3 and TRBJ2-3, with 10 bases aligning to TRBD2. Germline-derived CDR1 and CDR2 are SGHNT and YENEEA. The CDR3 has 15 amino acids. The CDR3 DNA reads as TGTGCCAGCACCTTAAGCGGGAGGGCAGCAGATACGCAGTATTTT. Protein sequence: CASTLSGRAADTQYF.

The chain couples TRBV19 to TRBJ1-1; 10 nucleotides line up with TRBD1. The V and J ends lost 7 bases and 3 bases, in that order; junction bases with no gene match: 5. The germline CDR1 and CDR2 sequences are LNHDA and SQIVND (reference sequence). This CDR3 has 14 residues. CDR3 region: CASIDRGQDTEAFF. CDR3 bases: TGTGCCAGTATTGACAGGGGGCAAGACACTGAAGCTTTCTTT.